This T cell receptor (beta chain) was sequenced for a study of blood T cell repertoires in COVID-19. Turning to the study itself: PBMCs, B-cell-depleted T cells, or T cells provided the cDNA or gDNA that made up the material.

After removal of 5 bases from V and 4 bases from J, the junction contained 2 bases not matched to a gene. This CDR3 has 13 amino acids. Per germline, CDR1 SQVTM and CDR2 ANQGSEA. Per the study methods: Nucleated cell number was recorded as an estimate derived from reference gene primer amplification. Profiling relied on immunoSEQ multiplex PCR, and the TCRdb table lists in-frame clones only, not all of them. V and J calls and clone size are copied from that table; D and trimming were computed from the DNA. The sample lists about 250,000 clones, just over 85% seen once, with about 1.3% in the top ten. Turning to this clone: This specimen includes other DNA sequences encoding the same CDR3.

This chain joins TRBV29-1 and TRBJ1-5, with 10 bases fitting TRBD1. This clonotype was obtained from a man at least 80 years old with acute or convalescent COVID-19. The sequenced material came from peripheral blood. CDR3 nucleotide sequence: TGCAGCGTTCGGACAGGGGGAAATCAGCCCCAGCATTTT. It yields the protein CSVRTGGNQPQHF.